This T cell receptor beta chain derives from a study of OX40 agonist ivuxolimab in advanced cancers. Study in general: The study enrolled dose-escalation patients with hepatocellular carcinoma, melanoma, renal cell or head and neck cancer. Therapy given before enrollment (anti-PD-1, anti-PD-L1 or anti-CTLA-4) was allowed, and approximately 40% had some.

As for this clone: The antigen is not known.

The protocol was immunoSEQ multiplex PCR, while the TCRdb copy is restricted to in-frame clones and leaves out a portion. The profile shows some 19,000 clones, more than 75% of them singletons. Notes on the study in general: CD4+ and CD8+ blood T cells expanded clonally by week 6 at 0.1 to 3.0 mg/kg.

The specimen comprised CD4+ or CD8+ T cells sorted from blood, sampled in a trial of the OX40 agonist ivuxolimab. This clonotype originated in an adult with an advanced solid tumor such as melanoma, head and neck, liver or kidney cancer.

CDR3 bases: TGTGCCAGTAGTATAGATGGACTGAACAGGGGGCTCGGCTACACCTTC. This codes for CASSIDGLNRGLGYTF. This chain connects TRBV19 to TRBJ1-2; 9 positions agree with TRBD1. The germline V gene has CDR1 LNHDA and CDR2 SQIVND (reference sequence). The trim removed 0 bases at V and 8 bases at J, leaving 10 bases unmatched. This CDR3 comprises 16 residues.